The 16 T cell receptor beta chains in this list originate from one sample, sequenced in a study of cytomegalovirus exposure and HLA in healthy donors. PCR primers comprised 60 Vbeta and 13 Jbeta primers. Sequencing was performed with immunoSEQ multiplex PCR; in TCRdb, only in-frame clones are kept and a portion is missing. The sample carries some 120,000 clones, approximately 83% recorded once. Input material: PBMCs. The receptors here all came from a woman aged 40-49 years in good health and CMV-seropositive.

This chain uses TRBV12-5 with TRBJ2-7; tentatively, D is TRBD1 (6 bases). Deletions cut 0 bases from V and 0 bases from J, with 9 bases between. This CDR3 region has 15 residues. CDR1 and CDR2 from the germline V gene are LGHNT and FRNRAP. The CDR3 region is CASGLVQGSSYEQYF. The CDR3 bases are TGTGCTAGTGGTTTGGTACAGGGATCCTCCTACGAGCAGTACTTC.

As for this clone: Germline is not matched at one junction end, which may reflect a read error. This chain connects TRBV7-7 to TRBJ2-3; 7 nucleotides agree with TRBD1. Germline CDR1 and CDR2: SSHAT and FNYEAQ (reference sequence). CDR3 length: 14 residues. CDR3 DNA: TGTGCTAGCAGCTTCGGGACAGGCACAGATACGCAGTATTTT. Protein product: CASSFGTGTDTQYF.

This clone was observed a single time. This rearrangement joins TRBV7-2 to TRBJ2-7; 10 bases line up with TRBD2. CDR1 is SGHTA, CDR2 FQGNSA, per germline. V was clipped by 3 bases and J by 1 base; unmatched bases: 3. The CDR3 loop spans 15 amino acids. Here the CDR3 DNA reads TGTGCCAGCAGCTTTGGACTAGCGGTGTCCTACGAGCAGTACTTC. Translating gives CASSFGLAVSYEQYF.

The rearrangement links TRBV2 to TRBJ2-3; 10 bases line up with TRBD2. CDR1 SNHLY and CDR2 FYNNEI come from the germline V gene. V was pared by 6 bases and J by 0 bases, with 6 bases of the junction left unmatched. This CDR3 spans 16 amino acids. In nucleotides, the CDR3 is TGTGCCAGCAGATCTCTAGCGGGAGTAAGCACAGATACGCAGTATTTT. It translates to CASRSLAGVSTDTQYF.

This clone was recorded a few times. This chain links TRBV28 with TRBJ1-4; 7 nucleotides match TRBD1. Per germline, CDR1 MDHEN and CDR2 SYDVKM. This CDR3 has 15 residues. V lost 6 bases and J lost 0; bases outside the gene matches: 4. The CDR3 DNA sequence: TGTGCCAGCAGGGTCGGGACAGCAACTAATGAAAAACTGTTTTTT. This encodes CASRVGTATNEKLFF.

This clone has only one observation. The J gene is TRBJ2-3, the V gene TRBV9, with 8 bases fitting TRBD2. V was clipped by 1 base and J by 2 bases; unmatched bases: 3. In germline, CDR1 is SGDLS, CDR2 YYNGEE. This CDR3 region has 15 residues. The CDR3 region has the DNA TGTGCCAGCAGCGTATTAGCGGGACCCACAGATACGCAGTATTTT. It translates to CASSVLAGPTDTQYF.

The rearrangement joins TRBV6-5 to TRBJ1-2; D not certain. Germline lookup yields CDR1 MNHEY and CDR2 SVGAGI. The CDR3 runs to 13 residues. V gave up 10 bases and J gave up 3 bases, with 15 bases separating them. DNA for the CDR3: TGTGCCACCTCGAATACCCGGGACTATGGCTACACCTTC. Translated: CATSNTRDYGYTF.

The chain recombines TRBV19 with TRBJ2-7; a possible D gene is TRBD1 (6 bases). Germline V gene sequence: CDR1 LNHDA, CDR2 SQIVND (reference sequence). The CDR3 totals 14 residues. The ends were cut back, 3 bases at V and 5 bases at J, with 14 bases in the middle. This CDR3 reads CASSMGRGINEQYF. For the CDR3, the DNA is TGTGCCAGTAGTATGGGCAGGGGAATCAACGAGCAGTACTTC. Full variable domain (remainder filled in from reference TRBV19 and TRBJ2-7): DGGITQSPKYLFRKEGQNVTLSCEQNLNHDAMYWYRQDPGQGLRLIYYSQIVNDFQKGDIAEGYSVSREKKESFPLTVTSAQKNPTAFYLCASSMGRGINEQYFGPGTRLTVT.

V gene TRBV6-5 combines with J gene TRBJ1-4, with 9 positions matching TRBD1. This CDR3 has 12 amino acids. From germline, CDR1 is MNHEY and CDR2 SVGAGI. V lost 6 bases, J lost 10 bases, and 3 bases stayed unmatched. CDR3 residues: CASRLDRGKLFF. The CDR3, as DNA: TGTGCCAGCAGGCTGGACAGGGGAAAACTGTTTTTT.

This clone was picked up a small number of times. This rearrangement joins TRBV5-4 to TRBJ2-1, with TRBD2 identical over 9 bases. CDR1 and CDR2 from the germline V gene are SGHNT and YYREEE (reference sequence). The CDR3 totals 15 residues. V was clipped by 0 bases and J by 6 bases; unmatched bases: 4. The CDR3 loop is CASSLGLAGTNEQFF. The CDR3 nucleotides read TGTGCCAGCAGCTTGGGTCTAGCGGGAACCAATGAGCAGTTCTTC.

The chain joins TRBV4-3 to TRBJ2-3; 8 bases align to TRBD2. CDR1 LGHNA and CDR2 YSLEER come from the germline V gene. V lost 2 bases and J lost 0; bases outside the gene matches: 4. The CDR3 runs to 16 residues. The CDR3: CASSQLAGPSTDTQYF. In nucleotides, the CDR3 is TGCGCCAGCAGCCAACTAGCGGGTCCTAGCACAGATACGCAGTATTTT.

The CDR3 bases are TGCAGCGCTCTGGACAGGGGCCACGAGCAGTACTTC. It codes for CSALDRGHEQYF. This chain connects TRBV29-1 to TRBJ2-7; the match to TRBD1 covers 9 bases. V lost 7 bases and J lost 5; bases outside the gene matches: 6. This CDR3 has 12 amino acids. The germline gives CDR1 SQVTM, CDR2 ANQGSEA.

The CDR3 loop reads CASSIARTAGNTIYF. CDR3 nucleotide sequence: TGTGCCAGTAGTATAGCACGGACAGCTGGAAACACCATATATTTT. V is TRBV19 and J is TRBJ1-3; maybe TRBD1 (6 bases). CDR3 length: 15 amino acids. Germline V CDR1 and CDR2: LNHDA, SQIVND (reference sequence). V lost 1 base and J lost 2, with 9 bases in between.

The chain is built from TRBV9 and TRBJ2-2; a possible D gene is TRBD2 (5 bases). CDR3 length: 16 amino acids. The V end was cut by 3 bases, the J end by 4 bases, with 16 bases between. Germline V gene data show CDR1 as SGDLS and CDR2 as YYNGEE. The CDR3, as DNA: TGTGCCAGCAGCGATATAAACGGACTTATCACCGGGGAGCTGTTTTTT. Its translation: CASSDINGLITGELFF.

This rearrangement joins TRBV29-1 to TRBJ2-5; 9 bases are a match to TRBD1. Germline V gene data show CDR1 as SQVTM and CDR2 as ANQGSEA. The CDR3 is 14 residues long. The V gene end was trimmed by 6 bases and the J gene end by 7 bases; junction bases not matched to a gene: 12. The CDR3, as DNA: TGCAGCGTGATCGGGACAGGGAGTATGGTGACCCAGTACTTC. Translating gives CSVIGTGSMVTQYF.

The chain couples TRBV2 to TRBJ2-1; 9 bases are a match to TRBD2. The junction had 0 bases not matched to a gene; V was cut back by 6 bases and J by 3 bases. Per germline, CDR1 SNHLY and CDR2 FYNNEI. The CDR3 is 13 residues long. CDR3 nucleotides: TGTGCCAGCAGGCGGGAGGGCTACAATGAGCAGTTCTTC. This encodes CASRREGYNEQFF.